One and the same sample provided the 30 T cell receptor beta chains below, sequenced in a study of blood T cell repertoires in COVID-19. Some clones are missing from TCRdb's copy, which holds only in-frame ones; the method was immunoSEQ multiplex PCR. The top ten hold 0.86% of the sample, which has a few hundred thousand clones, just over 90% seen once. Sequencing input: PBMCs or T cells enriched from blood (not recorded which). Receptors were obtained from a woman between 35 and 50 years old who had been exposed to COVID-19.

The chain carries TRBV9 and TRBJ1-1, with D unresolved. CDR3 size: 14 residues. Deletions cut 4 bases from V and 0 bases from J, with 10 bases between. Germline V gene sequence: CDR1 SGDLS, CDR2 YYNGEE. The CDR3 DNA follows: TGTGCCAGCAGCCCCCGAACGGTGAACACTGAAGCTTTCTTT. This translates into CASSPRTVNTEAFF.

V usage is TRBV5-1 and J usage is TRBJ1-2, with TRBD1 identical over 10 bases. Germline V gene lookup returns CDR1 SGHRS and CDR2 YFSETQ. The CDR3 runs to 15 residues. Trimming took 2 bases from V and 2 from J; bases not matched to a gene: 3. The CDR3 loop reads CASSFRTGGNYGYTF. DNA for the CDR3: TGCGCCAGCAGCTTCCGGACAGGGGGGAACTATGGCTACACCTTC.

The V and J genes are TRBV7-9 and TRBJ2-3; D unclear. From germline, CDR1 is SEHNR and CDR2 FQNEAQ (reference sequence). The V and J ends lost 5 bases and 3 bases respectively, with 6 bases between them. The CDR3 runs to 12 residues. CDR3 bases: TGTGCCAGCAGCCCAGAAACAGATACGCAGTATTTT. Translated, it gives CASSPETDTQYF.

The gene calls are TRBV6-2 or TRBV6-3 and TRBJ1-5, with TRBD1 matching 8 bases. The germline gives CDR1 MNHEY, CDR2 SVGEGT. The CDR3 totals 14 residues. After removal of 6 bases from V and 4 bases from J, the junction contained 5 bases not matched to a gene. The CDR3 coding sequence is TGTGCCAGCAGCGGGACAGGACATAATCAGCCCCAGCATTTT. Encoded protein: CASSGTGHNQPQHF.

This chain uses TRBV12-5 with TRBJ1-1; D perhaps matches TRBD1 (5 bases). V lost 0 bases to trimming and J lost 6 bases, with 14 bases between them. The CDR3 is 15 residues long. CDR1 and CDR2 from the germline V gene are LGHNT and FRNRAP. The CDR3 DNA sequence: TGTGCTAGTGGTTTGGTATTTGGGCGACAGTCTGAAGCTTTCTTT. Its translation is CASGLVFGRQSEAFF.

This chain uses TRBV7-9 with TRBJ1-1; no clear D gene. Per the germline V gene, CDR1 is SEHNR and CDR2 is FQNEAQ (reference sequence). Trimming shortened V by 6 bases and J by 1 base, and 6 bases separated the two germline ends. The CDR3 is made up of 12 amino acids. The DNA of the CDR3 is TGTGCCAGCAGTCAGCGGAACACTGAAGCTTTCTTT. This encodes CASSQRNTEAFF.

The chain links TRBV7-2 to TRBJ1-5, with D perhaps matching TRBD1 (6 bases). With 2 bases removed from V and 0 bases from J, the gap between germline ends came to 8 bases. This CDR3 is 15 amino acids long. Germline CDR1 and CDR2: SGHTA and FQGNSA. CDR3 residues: CASSLRGYSNQPQHF. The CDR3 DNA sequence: TGTGCCAGCAGCTTAAGGGGGTATAGCAATCAGCCCCAGCATTTT.

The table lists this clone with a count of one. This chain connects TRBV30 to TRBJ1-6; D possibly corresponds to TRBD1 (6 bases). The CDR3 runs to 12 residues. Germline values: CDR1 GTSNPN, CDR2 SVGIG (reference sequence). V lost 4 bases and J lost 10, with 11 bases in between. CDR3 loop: CAWTGVGSPLHF. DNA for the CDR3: TGTGCCTGGACAGGGGTGGGGTCACCCCTCCACTTT.

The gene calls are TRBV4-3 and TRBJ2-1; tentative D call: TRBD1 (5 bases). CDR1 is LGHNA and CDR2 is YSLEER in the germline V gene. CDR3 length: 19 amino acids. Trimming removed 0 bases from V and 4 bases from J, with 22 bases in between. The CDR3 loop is CASSQDWWSETAAYNEQFF. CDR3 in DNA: TGCGCCAGCAGCCAAGATTGGTGGTCTGAGACAGCCGCTTACAATGAGCAGTTCTTC.

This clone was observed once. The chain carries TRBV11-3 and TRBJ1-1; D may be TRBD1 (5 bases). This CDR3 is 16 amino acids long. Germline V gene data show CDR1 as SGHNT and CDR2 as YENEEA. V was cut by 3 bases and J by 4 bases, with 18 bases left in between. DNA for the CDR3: TGTGCCAGCAGCTTGGGTGTGGGGCAGGGCCGCACTGAAGCTTTCTTT. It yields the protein CASSLGVGQGRTEAFF.

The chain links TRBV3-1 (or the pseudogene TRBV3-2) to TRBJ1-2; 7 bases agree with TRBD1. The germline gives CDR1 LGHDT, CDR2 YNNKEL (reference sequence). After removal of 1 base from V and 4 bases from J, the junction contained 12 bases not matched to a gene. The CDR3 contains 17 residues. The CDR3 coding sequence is TGTGCCAGCAGCCAAGGTTCGAAAAACAGGGGTGGCTATGGCTACACCTTC. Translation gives CASSQGSKNRGGYGYTF.

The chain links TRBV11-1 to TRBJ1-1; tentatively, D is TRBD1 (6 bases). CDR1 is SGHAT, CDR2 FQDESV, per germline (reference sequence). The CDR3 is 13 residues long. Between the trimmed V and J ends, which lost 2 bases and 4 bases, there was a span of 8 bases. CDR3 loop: CASSLSRGTEAFF. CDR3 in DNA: TGTGCCAGCAGCTTATCCAGGGGCACTGAAGCTTTCTTT. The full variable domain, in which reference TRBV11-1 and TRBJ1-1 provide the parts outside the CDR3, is EAEVAQSPRYKITEKSQAVAFWCDPISGHATLYWYRQILGQGPELLVQFQDESVVDDSQLPKDRFSAERLKGVDSTLKIQPAELGDSAMYLCASSLSRGTEAFFGQGTRLTVV.

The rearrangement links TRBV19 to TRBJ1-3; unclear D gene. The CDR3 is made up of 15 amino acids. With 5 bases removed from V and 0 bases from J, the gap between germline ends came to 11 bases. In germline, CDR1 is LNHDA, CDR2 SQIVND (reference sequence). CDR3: CASSWRGVSGNTIYF. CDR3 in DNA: TGTGCCAGTAGTTGGAGAGGAGTCTCTGGAAACACCATATATTTT.

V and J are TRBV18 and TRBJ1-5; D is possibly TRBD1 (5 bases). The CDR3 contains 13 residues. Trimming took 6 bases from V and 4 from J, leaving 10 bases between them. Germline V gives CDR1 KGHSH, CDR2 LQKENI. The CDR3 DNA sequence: TGTGCCAGCTCCCAGGGACTTAATCAGCCCCAGCATTTT. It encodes CASSQGLNQPQHF.

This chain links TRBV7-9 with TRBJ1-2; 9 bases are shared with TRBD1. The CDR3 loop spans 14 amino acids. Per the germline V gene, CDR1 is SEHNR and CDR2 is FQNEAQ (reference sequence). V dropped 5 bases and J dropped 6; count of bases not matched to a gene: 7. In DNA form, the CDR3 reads TGTGCCAGCAGCGAAGGGACAGGGATCCATGGCTACACCTTC. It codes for CASSEGTGIHGYTF.

The DNA for the CDR3 is TGCGCCAGCAGCCAAGATACTGGACAGAGAAATCAGCCCCAGCATTTT. It specifies CASSQDTGQRNQPQHF. V usage is TRBV4-1 and J usage is TRBJ1-5; a possible D gene is TRBD1 (6 bases). Looked up from germline, CDR1 is MGHRA and CDR2 is YSYEKL. The CDR3 has 16 residues. V lost 0 bases to trimming and J lost 4 bases, with 13 bases between them.

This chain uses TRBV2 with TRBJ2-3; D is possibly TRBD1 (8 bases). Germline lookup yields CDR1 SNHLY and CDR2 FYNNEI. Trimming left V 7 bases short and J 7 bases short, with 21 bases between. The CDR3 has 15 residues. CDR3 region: CASTEGGQGANTQYF. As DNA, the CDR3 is TGTGCCAGCACCGAGGGGGGGCAGGGGGCAAATACGCAGTATTTT.

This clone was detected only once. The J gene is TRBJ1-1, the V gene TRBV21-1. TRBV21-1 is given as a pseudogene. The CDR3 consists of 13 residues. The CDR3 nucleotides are TGTGCCAGCAGCAAAAGAGAGAACACTGAAGCTTTCTTT. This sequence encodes CASSKRENTEAFF.

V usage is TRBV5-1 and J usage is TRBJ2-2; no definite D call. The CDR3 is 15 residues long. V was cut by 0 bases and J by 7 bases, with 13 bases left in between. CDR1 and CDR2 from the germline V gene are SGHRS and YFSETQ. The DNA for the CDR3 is TGCGCCAGCAGCTTGGACACCTCCCGAGGCGGGGAGCTGTTTTTT. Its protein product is CASSLDTSRGGELFF.

As DNA, the CDR3 is TGTGCCAGCAGCCCGGGACAGGTCCAAGAGACCCAGTACTTC. Its translation: CASSPGQVQETQYF. The V and J genes are TRBV7-9 and TRBJ2-5, with 8 bases that match TRBD1. This CDR3 has 14 residues. V gave up 5 bases and J gave up 1 base; unmatched junction bases: 3. Germline V lookup: CDR1 SEHNR, CDR2 FQNEAQ (reference sequence).

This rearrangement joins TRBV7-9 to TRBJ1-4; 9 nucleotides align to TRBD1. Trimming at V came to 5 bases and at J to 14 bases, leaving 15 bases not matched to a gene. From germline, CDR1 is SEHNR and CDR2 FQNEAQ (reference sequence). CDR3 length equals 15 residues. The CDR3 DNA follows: TGTGCCAGCAGCGACCGGACAGGGGTCTTAGAACGGCTGTTTTTT. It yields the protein CASSDRTGVLERLFF.

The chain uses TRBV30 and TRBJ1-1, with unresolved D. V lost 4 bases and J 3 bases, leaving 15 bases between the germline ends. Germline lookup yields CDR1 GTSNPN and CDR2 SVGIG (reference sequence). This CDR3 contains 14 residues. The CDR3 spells CAWTRRAADTEAFF. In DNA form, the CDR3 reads TGTGCCTGGACCCGGCGGGCGGCCGACACTGAAGCTTTCTTT.

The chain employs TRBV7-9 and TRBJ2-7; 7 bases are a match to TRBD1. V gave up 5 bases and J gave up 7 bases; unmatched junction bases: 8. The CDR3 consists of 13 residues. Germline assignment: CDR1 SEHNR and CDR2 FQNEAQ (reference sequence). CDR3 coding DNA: TGTGCCAGCAGCCCCCGGGACAGATTAGAGCAGTACTTC. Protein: CASSPRDRLEQYF.

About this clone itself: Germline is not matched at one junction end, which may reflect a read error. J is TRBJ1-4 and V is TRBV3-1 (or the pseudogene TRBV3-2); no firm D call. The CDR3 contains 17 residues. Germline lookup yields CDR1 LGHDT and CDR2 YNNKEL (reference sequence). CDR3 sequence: CASSQGKRHTTNEKLFF. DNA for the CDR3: TGTGCCAGCAGTCAAGGTAAAAGACATACAACTAATGAAAAACTGTTTTTT.

The CDR3 sequence: CASRADRAEVSPLHF. The CDR3 bases are TGTGCCAGCAGGGCGGACAGGGCTGAAGTGTCACCCCTCCACTTT. This chain joins TRBV27 and TRBJ1-6; TRBD1 agrees at 8 bases. CDR1 is MNHEY and CDR2 is SMNVEV in the germline V gene (reference sequence). The V gene end was trimmed by 6 bases and the J gene end by 10 bases; junction bases not matched to a gene: 11. This CDR3 spans 15 amino acids.

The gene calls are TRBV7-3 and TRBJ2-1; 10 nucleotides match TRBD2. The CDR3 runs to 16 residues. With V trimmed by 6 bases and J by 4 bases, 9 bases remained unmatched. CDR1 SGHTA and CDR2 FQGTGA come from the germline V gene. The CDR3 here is CASSRLLAGVYNEQFF. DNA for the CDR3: TGTGCCAGCAGTCGGCTCCTAGCGGGGGTTTACAATGAGCAGTTCTTC.

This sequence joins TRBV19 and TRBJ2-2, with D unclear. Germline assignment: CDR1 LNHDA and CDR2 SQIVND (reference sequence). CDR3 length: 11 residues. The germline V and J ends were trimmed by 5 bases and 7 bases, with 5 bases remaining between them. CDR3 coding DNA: TGTGCCAGTAGTTCGGTCGGGGAGCTGTTTTTT. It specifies CASSSVGELFF.

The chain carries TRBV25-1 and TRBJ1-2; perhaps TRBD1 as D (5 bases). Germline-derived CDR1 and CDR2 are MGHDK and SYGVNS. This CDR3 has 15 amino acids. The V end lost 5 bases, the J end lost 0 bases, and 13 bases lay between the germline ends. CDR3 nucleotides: TGTGCCAGCAGTATCACAGGCGCGGCTAACTATGGCTACACCTTC. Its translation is CASSITGAANYGYTF.

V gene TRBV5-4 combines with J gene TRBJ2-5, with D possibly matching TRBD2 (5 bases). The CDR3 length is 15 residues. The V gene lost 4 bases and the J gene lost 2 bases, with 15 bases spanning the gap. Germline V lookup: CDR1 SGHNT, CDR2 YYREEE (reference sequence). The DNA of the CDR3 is TGTGCCAGCAGCCCACCCCCCGGAGGACAAGAGACCCAGTACTTC. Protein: CASSPPPGGQETQYF.

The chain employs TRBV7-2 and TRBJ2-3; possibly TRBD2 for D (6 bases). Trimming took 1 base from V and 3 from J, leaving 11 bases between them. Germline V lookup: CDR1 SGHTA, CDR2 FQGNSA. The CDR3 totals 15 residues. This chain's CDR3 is CASSLDGSSTDTQYF. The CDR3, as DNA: TGTGCCAGCAGCTTAGACGGGAGTTCGACAGATACGCAGTATTTT.